The clone carrying this T cell receptor beta chain was seen ten or more times. Its target is not known. Library preparation (for TCRbeta) was performed with unique molecular identifiers. TCRdb used MiXCR to reprocess the PCR reads, holding one entry per CDR3 protein. The table records around 200,000 distinct CDR3 sequences, approximately 10% of them present only once. The sample originates from a study of T-cell reconstitution after alpha-beta-depleted transplantation in children. Study results and limitations: By one year post-transplant, T-cell counts and diversity largely arose from T cells that were newly produced. There were reportedly several hundred expanded graft clones from which alpha-beta T cells came about two months after transplant. Elevated TCRbeta diversity at day 60 was traced, in some patients, to surviving recipient T cells and thymic progenitors.

Germline V gene data show CDR1 as SGHAT and CDR2 as FQDESV (reference sequence). This CDR3 spans 18 amino acids. Trimming cost V 3 bases and J 6 bases, with 26 bases left between them. The TCR originated in a child under two years old with acute myeloid leukemia, due to receive a stem cell transplant. The sequencing used PBMCs, collected before TCRalphabeta/CD19-depleted stem cell transplant. V gene TRBV11-1 combines with J gene TRBJ1-1; D may be TRBD1 (5 bases). DNA of the CDR3: TGTGCCAGCAGCTTTATGGTTCCCTGGACACGGGTTGGGGCTGAAGCTTTCTTT. Translation: CASSFMVPWTRVGAEAFF.